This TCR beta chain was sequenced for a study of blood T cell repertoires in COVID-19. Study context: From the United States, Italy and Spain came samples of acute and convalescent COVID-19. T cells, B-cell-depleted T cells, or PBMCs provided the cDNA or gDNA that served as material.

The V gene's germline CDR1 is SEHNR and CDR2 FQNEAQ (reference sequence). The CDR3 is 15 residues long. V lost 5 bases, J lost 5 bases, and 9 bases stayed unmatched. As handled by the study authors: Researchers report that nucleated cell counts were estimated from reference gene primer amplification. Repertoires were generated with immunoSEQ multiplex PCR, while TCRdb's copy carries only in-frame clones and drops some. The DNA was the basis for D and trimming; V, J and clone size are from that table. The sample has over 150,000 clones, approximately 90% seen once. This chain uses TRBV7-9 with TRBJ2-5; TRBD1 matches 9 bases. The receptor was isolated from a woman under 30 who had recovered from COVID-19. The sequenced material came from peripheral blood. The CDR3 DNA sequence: TGTGCCAGCAGCCGTGGACAGGGGTATATGGAGACCCAGTACTTC. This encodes CASSRGQGYMETQYF.